The 11 T cell receptor beta chains in this list originate from one sample, sequenced in a study of T-cell memory formation after mild COVID-19 (dated by TCRdb to the early 2020s). The library was made by 5' RACE. The sequencer listed for this sample is Illumina NovaSeq 6000. The public reads were reprocessed in TCRdb via fastp at Q25 and MiXCR, keeping in-frame beta chains. Rows with a matching CDR3 protein are joined into one entry that keeps the most common DNA and genes. The sample includes a few hundred thousand distinct CDR3 sequences, with about a fifth observed a single time. The ten biggest clones cover roughly 9.1% of the sample. Specimen: PBMCs or a T cell subset sorted from them (not recorded which). These receptors were obtained from an adult woman who had mild COVID-19 (a few samples of this study predate the infection). The sample titles of this study are shuffled in the database, so cell type and time point are left out; the donor was told from shared clones.

This clonotype has just one count. V gene TRBV4-1 combines with J gene TRBJ2-7, with D possibly being TRBD2 (7 bases). The V end lost 0 bases, the J end lost 3 bases, and 12 bases lay between the germline ends. Germline V gives CDR1 MGHRA, CDR2 YSYEKL. This CDR3 region has 15 residues. In DNA form, the CDR3 reads TGCGCCAGCAGCCAAGAGGAAGGGGGGGACTACGAGCAGTACTTC. It specifies CASSQEEGGDYEQYF.

The rearrangement joins TRBV7-2 to TRBJ1-1; the D gene is possibly TRBD1 (6 bases). This CDR3 has 14 residues. V lost 4 bases and J lost 2, with 11 bases in between. Germline values: CDR1 SGHTA, CDR2 FQGNSA. The CDR3 loop is CASSSYRVNTEAFF. As DNA, the CDR3 is TGTGCCAGCAGCTCTTACAGGGTAAACACTGAAGCTTTCTTT. Full variable domain (outside the CDR3, taken from reference TRBV7-2 and TRBJ1-1): GAGVSQSPSNKVTEKGKDVELRCDPISGHTALYWYRQSLGQGLEFLIYFQGNSAPDKSGLPSDRFSAERTGGSVSTLTIQRTQQEDSAVYLCASSSYRVNTEAFFGQGTRLTVV.

The sample holds a few counts of this clonotype. The chain employs TRBV2 and TRBJ1-2; D remains ambiguous. CDR1 and CDR2 (germline): SNHLY, FYNNEI. This CDR3 comprises 15 residues. Trimming pared 4 bases from V and 4 bases from J, leaving 16 bases between. Here the CDR3 reads CASSGYEVDSYGYTF. The CDR3 DNA reads as TGTGCCAGCAGTGGTTACGAAGTTGATTCCTATGGCTACACCTTC. The full variable domain, its missing parts supplied by reference TRBV2 and TRBJ1-2, is EPEVTQTPSHQVTQMGQEVILRCVPISNHLYFYWYRQILGQKVEFLVSFYNNEISEKSEIFDDQFSVERPDGSNFTLKIRSTKLEDSAMYFCASSGYEVDSYGYTFGSGTRLTVV.

The chain is built from TRBV27 and TRBJ1-2; TRBD1 is a possible D gene (5 bases). The V end was cut by 4 bases, the J end by 4 bases, with 10 bases between. This CDR3 is built from 13 residues. The germline gives CDR1 MNHEY, CDR2 SMNVEV (reference sequence). The CDR3 reads CASSYGGTYGYTF. The DNA of the CDR3 is TGTGCCAGCAGTTATGGGGGTACCTATGGCTACACCTTC.

This clonotype was observed a few times. The chain has TRBV3-1 and TRBJ2-1; 7 positions match TRBD1. CDR3 length: 18 residues. V was clipped by 0 bases and J by 7 bases; unmatched bases: 15. CDR1 LGHDT and CDR2 YNNKEL come from the germline V gene (reference sequence). CDR3 in amino acids: CASSQDPVDRLSGNEQFF. The CDR3 DNA is TGTGCCAGCAGCCAAGATCCCGTGGACAGGCTGTCGGGTAATGAGCAGTTCTTC.

In the case of this clonotype: One junction end does not reproduce the germline sequence, and a read error may be involved. The chain combines TRBV4-3 with TRBJ2-7; 9 bases align to TRBD1. Germline V CDR1 and CDR2: LGHNA, YSLEER. The CDR3 runs 18 residues. The CDR3 bases are TGCGCCAGCAGCCAAGATCTTTTGGGACAGGGTAGCTCCTACCAGCAGTACTTC. Its translation: CASSQDLLGQGSSYQQYF.

This sequence joins TRBV24-1 and TRBJ2-2; D unresolved. V lost 5 bases, J lost 1 base, and 4 bases lay in between. Per the germline V gene, CDR1 is KGHDR and CDR2 is SFDVKD. This CDR3 spans 13 amino acids. CDR3 nucleotides: TGTGCCACCAGTGCTAGGAACACCGGGGAGCTGTTTTTT. It translates to CATSARNTGELFF.

The rearrangement links TRBV19 to TRBJ2-7; either TRBD1 or TRBD2 may fit D (6 bases each). Germline CDR1 reads LNHDA; CDR2 reads SQIVND (reference sequence). Deletions cut 7 bases from V and 6 bases from J, with 10 bases between. This CDR3 is built from 11 residues. The CDR3 DNA is TGTGCCAGTAAGGGGGAGGTCGAGCAGTACTTC. Protein sequence: CASKGEVEQYF.

V usage is TRBV5-1 and J usage is TRBJ2-5; D may match TRBD1 or TRBD2 (5 bases each). The germline V gene has CDR1 SGHRS and CDR2 YFSETQ. The CDR3 sequence is 13 residues long. V shed 4 bases and J shed 5 bases, with 12 bases lying between them. The CDR3 loop reads CASSPLWGETQYF. CDR3 in DNA: TGCGCCAGCAGCCCCTTGTGGGGGGAGACCCAGTACTTC.

This clonotype was picked up a small number of times. This chain joins TRBV6-5 and TRBJ2-1; D unclear. CDR1 and CDR2 from the germline V gene are MNHEY and SVGAGI. The V end lost 2 bases, the J end lost 0 bases, and 11 bases lay between the germline ends. The CDR3 contains 16 residues. CDR3 residues: CASSYGVPASYNEQFF. The CDR3, as DNA: TGTGCCAGCAGTTACGGGGTGCCTGCCTCCTACAATGAGCAGTTCTTC.

This clonotype was recorded a few times. For the CDR3, the DNA is TGTGCCAGCAGCCAAGATAGGCCAGGGCGGGGGGAGCAGTACTTC. Residues: CASSQDRPGRGEQYF. The chain couples TRBV3-1 to TRBJ2-7; TRBD2 agrees at 7 bases. There are 15 residues in the CDR3. CDR1 is LGHDT, CDR2 YNNKEL, per germline (reference sequence). The V segment lost 0 bases and the J segment 7 bases; nucleotides outside the gene matches: 9.